This TCR beta chain was retrieved from a study of T cell repertoires in cytomegalovirus infection. Study context: Indicated by public TCR beta signatures were CMV infection and matching HLA type. Study conclusions and caveats: Ex vivo, HLA-C-restricted CMV-specific TCR beta clonotypes prevailed over the rest of the response. Cumulative public TCR beta family frequency identified carriers of CMV plus the relevant HLA.

TCRdb re-called the reads with MiXCR, one entry per CDR3 protein. The sample includes 450,000 to 650,000 distinct CDR3 sequences, 26% of them seen just once. With regard to this clonotype: Its antigen remains unidentified.

This CDR3 spans 12 amino acids. Germline assignment: CDR1 DFQATT and CDR2 SNEGSKA (reference sequence). V dropped 0 bases and J dropped 5 bases, with 7 bases sitting between them. Sequencing used PBMCs. The receptor comes from a human donor in good health (CMV status not recorded). Some clones in this sample may be carry-over from other donors' samples. This chain joins TRBV20-1 and TRBJ2-5; D is undetermined. Written as DNA, the CDR3 is TGCAGTGCTAGAGATATTTGGGAGACCCAGTACTTC. As protein: CSARDIWETQYF.